Below are 14 T cell receptor beta chains sequenced from a single sample in a study of cytomegalovirus exposure and HLA in healthy donors. The primer mix had 60 Vbeta and 13 Jbeta primers. Sequencing was performed with immunoSEQ multiplex PCR; in TCRdb, only in-frame clones are kept and a portion is missing. The profile shows roughly 140,000 clones, approximately 70% of them singletons. Sequencing was carried out using PBMCs. Every receptor here comes from a woman aged 25 to 39 in good health and CMV-seronegative.

This clone was recorded once. J is TRBJ1-2 and V is TRBV7-9, with D possibly matching TRBD1 (6 bases). The V end lost 5 bases, the J end lost 6 bases, and 19 bases lay between the germline ends. Germline V gene lookup returns CDR1 SEHNR and CDR2 FQNEAQ (reference sequence). The CDR3 spans 15 residues. CDR3 DNA: TGTGCCAGCAGCCCGAGGGGGGGGCGCATTGATGGCTACACCTTC. Protein sequence: CASSPRGGRIDGYTF.

The V and J genes are TRBV4-1 and TRBJ1-3; 7 nucleotides align to TRBD1. This CDR3 comprises 16 residues. Germline V gene lookup returns CDR1 MGHRA and CDR2 YSYEKL. Unmatched junction bases numbered 4, after V lost 0 bases and J lost 2 bases. CDR3 bases: TGCGCCAGCAGCCAAGAAGGGGGCGCAGCTGGAAACACCATATATTTT. Its translation: CASSQEGGAAGNTIYF.

This clone was observed a single time. V usage is TRBV30 and J usage is TRBJ2-7; the D gene is possibly TRBD2 (6 bases). V lost 2 bases and J lost 5, with 19 bases in between. Germline V gene lookup returns CDR1 GTSNPN and CDR2 SVGIG (reference sequence). The CDR3 runs to 15 residues. CDR3 in amino acids: CAWSYPLRGINEQYF. In DNA form, the CDR3 reads TGTGCCTGGAGTTATCCACTACGGGGGATCAACGAGCAGTACTTC.

V and J are TRBV6-4 and TRBJ2-1; 9 bases line up with TRBD2. The junction had 4 bases not matched to a gene; V was cut back by 0 bases and J by 4 bases. CDR3 size: 16 residues. The germline gives CDR1 MRHNA, CDR2 SNTAGT. The DNA for the CDR3 is TGTGCCAGCAGTGACTCACCTAGCGGGGAATACAATGAGCAGTTCTTC. This gives the protein CASSDSPSGEYNEQFF.

The J gene is TRBJ2-6, the V gene TRBV18, with D maybe TRBD2 (5 bases). CDR1 KGHSH and CDR2 LQKENI come from the germline V gene. CDR3 length equals 15 residues. V was pared by 3 bases and J by 3 bases, with 9 bases between. The CDR3 nucleotides are TGTGCCAGCTCACCTTCGGGATATGGGGCCAACGTCCTGACTTTC. It yields the protein CASSPSGYGANVLTF.

This chain links TRBV5-1 with TRBJ2-1, with a tentative D call TRBD2 (6 bases). The CDR3 runs to 12 residues. Germline CDR1 SGHRS, CDR2 YFSETQ. V lost 1 base and J 10 bases, leaving 9 bases between the germline ends. CDR3 loop: CASSLWREEQFF. The DNA for the CDR3 is TGCGCCAGCAGCTTGTGGAGGGAGGAGCAGTTCTTC.

The count of this clone is one. J is TRBJ2-1 and V is TRBV5-6; possibly TRBD1 for D (6 bases). Trimming removed 4 bases at V and 3 bases at J, with 11 bases between. The CDR3 has 14 amino acids. Germline CDR1 is SGHDT and CDR2 is YYEEEE. Here the CDR3 reads CASSLGQNYNEQFF. CDR3 bases: TGTGCCAGCAGCCTTGGACAGAACTACAATGAGCAGTTCTTC. Variable domain in full (rest from reference TRBV5-6 and TRBJ2-1): DAGVTQSPTHLIKTRGQQVTLRCSPKSGHDTVSWYQQALGQGPQFIFQYYEEEERQRGNFPDRFSGHQFPNYSSELNVNALLLGDSALYLCASSLGQNYNEQFFGPGTRLTVL.

V and J are TRBV5-1 and TRBJ2-2; D is undetermined. CDR3 length: 14 amino acids. The V gene lost 2 bases and the J gene lost 2 bases, with 7 bases spanning the gap. Germline values: CDR1 SGHRS, CDR2 YFSETQ. The CDR3, as DNA: TGCGCCAGCAGCTTTATTGTCAACACCGGGGAGCTGTTTTTT. Protein product: CASSFIVNTGELFF.

V gene TRBV7-2 combines with J gene TRBJ1-1; D may be TRBD1 (5 bases). The CDR3 length is 14 residues. Trimming took 1 base from V and 4 from J, leaving 10 bases between them. Germline CDR1 SGHTA, CDR2 FQGNSA. CDR3 in amino acids: CASSLGRGSTEAFF. CDR3 DNA sequence: TGTGCCAGCAGCTTAGGTAGGGGTAGCACTGAAGCTTTCTTT.

This clone has more than one count but fewer than ten. DNA of the CDR3: TGTGCCTGGAGTGTAAGCGGAGGGAACACCGGGGAGCTGTTTTTT. This codes for CAWSVSGGNTGELFF. The rearrangement links TRBV30 to TRBJ2-2; D is perhaps TRBD2 (5 bases). Looked up from germline, CDR1 is GTSNPN and CDR2 is SVGIG (reference sequence). The germline V and J ends were trimmed by 0 bases and 1 base, with 9 bases remaining between them. CDR3 size: 15 residues. The full variable domain, its missing parts supplied by reference TRBV30 and TRBJ2-2, is SQTIHQWPATLVQPVGSPLSLECTVEGTSNPNLYWYRQAAGRGLQLLFYSVGIGQISSEVPQNLSASRPQDRQFILSSKKLLLSDSGFYLCAWSVSGGNTGELFFGEGSRLTVL.

As regards this clone: The junction differs from germline at one of its ends, possibly a read error. Other DNA sequences in this sample translate to the same CDR3. V and J are TRBV4-1 and TRBJ2-7; TRBD1 matches at 11 bases. The CDR3 has 15 amino acids. The germline V gene has CDR1 MGHRA and CDR2 YSYEKL. CDR3 residues: CASSQDRTGGDEQYF. CDR3 sequence (DNA): TGTGCCAGCAGCCAAGACCGGACAGGGGGCGACGAGCAGTACTTC.

This chain links TRBV6-5 with TRBJ2-5, with D perhaps TRBD2 (5 bases). Germline CDR1 and CDR2: MNHEY and SVGAGI. The length of the CDR3 is 13 residues. V was shortened by 5 bases and J by 2 bases, with 9 bases between the two germline ends. The CDR3 region is CASSTSLQETQYF. DNA for the CDR3: TGTGCCAGCAGTACTAGTTTACAAGAGACCCAGTACTTC.

The chain recombines TRBV5-1 with TRBJ2-1; perhaps TRBD2 as D (5 bases). This CDR3 is 16 amino acids long. Germline V CDR1 and CDR2: SGHRS, YFSETQ. The ends were cut back, 4 bases at V and 4 bases at J, with 18 bases in the middle. CDR3 sequence (DNA): TGCGCCAGCAGCACGGGATTCGCCGAGGGATACAATGAGCAGTTCTTC. Protein product: CASSTGFAEGYNEQFF. Full variable domain (remainder filled in from reference TRBV5-1 and TRBJ2-1): KAGVTQTPRYLIKTRGQQVTLSCSPISGHRSVSWYQQTPGQGLQFLFEYFSETQRNKGNFPGRFSGRQFSNSRSEMNVSTLELGDSALYLCASSTGFAEGYNEQFFGPGTRLTVL.

CDR3 sequence: CASTANYGYTF. Here the CDR3 DNA reads TGTGCCAGCACAGCTAACTATGGCTACACCTTC. This sequence joins TRBV28 and TRBJ1-2; D call uncertain. V gave up 7 bases and J gave up 0 bases, with 3 bases separating them. Per the germline V gene, CDR1 is MDHEN and CDR2 is SYDVKM. The CDR3 contains 11 residues.